This passage covers 24 T cell receptor beta chains from one sample sequenced in a study of siplizumab effects on memory and regulatory T cells. Assay used: immunoSEQ multiplex PCR; TCRdb lists only in-frame clones, some missing. This sample has about 120,000 clones, with around 94% found just once. The specimen sequenced was non-Treg CD4+ T cells sorted from blood. The receptor set was obtained from a human donor in good health.

This rearrangement joins TRBV10-3 to TRBJ1-2; 9 bases line up with TRBD1. The germline V gene has CDR1 ENHRY and CDR2 SYGVKD. The CDR3 spans 15 residues. Trimming removed 6 bases from V and 3 bases from J; junction bases left unmatched: 8. The CDR3, as DNA: TGTGCCATCAGCCGGACAGGGGAGGACTACTATGGCTACACCTTC. This translates into CAISRTGEDYYGYTF.

The rearrangement links TRBV7-9 to TRBJ1-6, with 10 positions matching TRBD1. With 1 base clipped from V and 9 bases from J, the junction kept 6 bases outside the gene matches. This CDR3 is built from 16 residues. From germline, CDR1 is SEHNR and CDR2 FQNEAQ (reference sequence). The CDR3 region is CASSLDPGQGSSPLHF. The DNA for the CDR3 is TGTGCCAGCAGCTTAGATCCGGGACAGGGGAGTTCACCCCTCCACTTT.

This chain joins TRBV6-6 and TRBJ2-3; 7 bases line up with TRBD2. The V gene end was trimmed by 6 bases and the J gene end by 1 base; junction bases not matched to a gene: 10. The CDR3 has 16 amino acids. Germline assignment: CDR1 MNHNY and CDR2 SVGAGI (reference sequence). CDR3 nucleotide sequence: TGTGCCAGCAGCTCGGCTAGCGGAACCGGCACAGATACGCAGTATTTT. As protein: CASSSASGTGTDTQYF.

This clone showed up just once. The genes are TRBV2 and TRBJ2-2; D is perhaps TRBD2 (5 bases). The CDR3 loop spans 13 amino acids. The germline V gene encodes CDR1 SNHLY and CDR2 FYNNEI. The V end was cut by 9 bases, the J end by 3 bases, with 11 bases between. CDR3 sequence (DNA): TGTGCCAGTAGCCTGGAGGACACCGGGGAGCTGTTTTTT. Translated: CASSLEDTGELFF.

In this sample, this clone turned up once. The rearrangement joins TRBV11-3 to TRBJ2-5, with 7 bases aligning to TRBD1. The CDR3 is 12 residues long. The ends lost 3 bases at V and 5 bases at J; junction bases unmatched: 0. The germline V gene encodes CDR1 SGHNT and CDR2 YENEEA. This CDR3 reads CASSLDRETQYF. DNA of the CDR3: TGTGCCAGCAGCTTGGACAGGGAGACCCAGTACTTC. The whole variable domain, remainder taken from reference TRBV11-3 and TRBJ2-5, is EAGVVQSPRYKIIEKKQPVAFWCNPISGHNTLYWYLQNLGQGPELLIRYENEEAVDDSQLPKDRFSAERLKGVDSTLKIQPAELGDSAVYLCASSLDRETQYFGPGTRLLVL.

The V and J genes are TRBV11-2 and TRBJ2-7, with 8 positions matching TRBD1. The germline CDR1 and CDR2 sequences are SGHAT and FQNNGV. With V trimmed by 4 bases and J by 3 bases, 5 bases remained unmatched. This CDR3 region has 14 residues. Here the CDR3 DNA reads TGTGCCAGCAGCTCCCAGGGGGCGGTCTACGAGCAGTACTTC. Its protein is CASSSQGAVYEQYF.

In its sample, this clone was seen once. This chain uses TRBV5-1 with TRBJ2-7; 12 positions agree with TRBD2. This CDR3 is built from 15 residues. The V and J ends lost 4 bases and 2 bases, in that order; junction bases with no gene match: 4. The germline V gene has CDR1 SGHRS and CDR2 YFSETQ. CDR3 loop: CASSMTSGGPYEQYF. Here the CDR3 DNA reads TGCGCCAGCAGCATGACTAGCGGGGGACCCTACGAGCAGTACTTC.

This rearrangement joins TRBV29-1 to TRBJ1-5, with 10 bases identical to TRBD1. There are 13 residues in the CDR3. Germline V CDR1 and CDR2: SQVTM, ANQGSEA. V shed 5 bases and J 4 bases; nucleotides not matched to a gene: 2. The chain's CDR3 is CSVRTGGNQPQHF. CDR3 DNA sequence: TGCAGCGTTCGGACAGGGGGAAATCAGCCCCAGCATTTT.

The chain couples TRBV5-1 to TRBJ1-5; 10 bases line up with TRBD1. The CDR3 contains 13 residues. V lost 7 bases to trimming and J lost 6 bases; unmatched junction nucleotides: 4. Per germline, CDR1 SGHRS and CDR2 YFSETQ. This CDR3 reads CASGQGEGQPQHF. The CDR3 DNA reads TGCGCCAGCGGACAGGGGGAAGGTCAGCCCCAGCATTTT.

The rearrangement links TRBV5-1 to TRBJ1-2; D is possibly TRBD1 (6 bases). This CDR3 is 14 amino acids long. Trimming shortened V by 2 bases and J by 7 bases, and 15 bases separated the two germline ends. CDR1 is SGHRS, CDR2 YFSETQ, per germline. The CDR3 DNA follows: TGCGCCAGCAGCTTTGTCGGGTACAGGGTTGGCTACACCTTC. Amino acids: CASSFVGYRVGYTF.

Worth noting for this clone: The same CDR3 also results from other DNA sequences found in this sample. The chain links TRBV2 to TRBJ2-7, with 9 bases matching TRBD1. The V gene end was trimmed by 5 bases and the J gene end by 5 bases; junction bases not matched to a gene: 7. Germline lookup yields CDR1 SNHLY and CDR2 FYNNEI. This CDR3 spans 14 amino acids. CDR3 loop: CASSTGQGAHEQYF. In DNA form, the CDR3 reads TGTGCCAGCAGTACGGGACAGGGTGCCCACGAGCAGTACTTC. The full variable domain, rest sourced from reference TRBV2 and TRBJ2-7, is EPEVTQTPSHQVTQMGQEVILRCVPISNHLYFYWYRQILGQKVEFLVSFYNNEISEKSEIFDDQFSVERPDGSNFTLKIRSTKLEDSAMYFCASSTGQGAHEQYFGPGTRLTVT.

The chain carries TRBV7-2 and TRBJ1-6, with D unresolved. The germline CDR1 and CDR2 sequences are SGHTA and FQGNSA. V lost 2 bases and J 9 bases, leaving 5 bases between the germline ends. The CDR3 runs 12 residues. CDR3 in amino acids: CASSLMSSPLHF. CDR3 bases: TGTGCCAGCAGCTTAATGAGTTCACCCCTCCACTTT. Looking up the rest from reference TRBV7-2 and TRBJ1-6 gives the full variable domain: GAGVSQSPSNKVTEKGKDVELRCDPISGHTALYWYRQSLGQGLEFLIYFQGNSAPDKSGLPSDRFSAERTGGSVSTLTIQRTQQEDSAVYLCASSLMSSPLHFGNGTRLTVT.

The chain joins TRBV7-8 to TRBJ1-1; D possibly corresponds to TRBD1 (5 bases). From germline, CDR1 is SGHVS and CDR2 FQNEAQ. This CDR3 has 12 amino acids. V lost 6 bases and J 8 bases, leaving 13 bases between the germline ends. In nucleotides, the CDR3 is TGTGCCAGCAGGGGACTTAGGACAGAAGCTTTCTTT. Its translation: CASRGLRTEAFF.

This chain connects TRBV7-9 to TRBJ1-1, with unresolved D. V gave up 3 bases and J gave up 0 bases, with 17 bases separating them. CDR1 and CDR2 (germline): SEHNR, FQNEAQ (reference sequence). CDR3 length: 17 amino acids. The CDR3 loop reads CASSLNPPPLMNTEAFF. The CDR3 DNA is TGTGCCAGCAGCTTGAACCCGCCACCCTTAATGAACACTGAAGCTTTCTTT.

The CDR3 sequence is CAISEWGGNYGYTF. DNA of the CDR3: TGTGCCATCAGTGAGTGGGGGGGAAACTATGGCTACACCTTC. The chain couples TRBV10-3 to TRBJ1-2, with D maybe TRBD1 (5 bases). The CDR3 contains 14 residues. The V and J ends lost 1 base and 2 bases respectively, with 8 bases between them. Germline lookup yields CDR1 ENHRY and CDR2 SYGVKD.

This clone was picked up a small number of times. The rearrangement joins TRBV10-3 to TRBJ1-5, with D unresolved. V shed 5 bases and J shed 2 bases, with 10 bases lying between them. The CDR3 runs 14 residues. CDR1 ENHRY and CDR2 SYGVKD come from the germline V gene. The CDR3 here is CAISQLDGNQPQHF. The CDR3 coding sequence is TGTGCCATCAGTCAACTCGACGGCAATCAGCCCCAGCATTTT.

The chain employs TRBV11-2 and TRBJ2-7; D call uncertain. The CDR3 sequence is 15 residues long. Germline V gives CDR1 SGHAT, CDR2 FQNNGV. V was cut by 3 bases and J by 0 bases, with 12 bases left in between. CDR3 DNA sequence: TGTGCCAGCAGCTTTTCGCAGATAAGCTCCTACGAGCAGTACTTC. It translates to CASSFSQISSYEQYF.

This chain joins TRBV2 and TRBJ2-3; 9 bases map to TRBD2. Germline V gene sequence: CDR1 SNHLY, CDR2 FYNNEI. The V segment lost 2 bases and the J segment 3 bases; nucleotides outside the gene matches: 6. The CDR3 has 16 residues. CDR3 coding DNA: TGTGCCAGCAGTGAACCAGCGGGGGGAGGTACAGATACGCAGTATTTT. This encodes CASSEPAGGGTDTQYF.

The chain employs TRBV19 and TRBJ1-3; D uncertain. Germline values: CDR1 LNHDA, CDR2 SQIVND (reference sequence). V was cut by 7 bases and J by 0 bases, with 16 bases left in between. The CDR3 sequence is 16 residues long. The CDR3 bases are TGTGCCAGTAACCGGGGTCACGCCGTCTCTGGAAACACCATATATTTT. This gives the protein CASNRGHAVSGNTIYF.

This chain links TRBV6-1 with TRBJ2-7; D is unresolved. The germline V gene encodes CDR1 MNHNS and CDR2 SASEGT. Trimming took off 7 bases at V and 1 base at J, with 8 bases between the two ends. The CDR3 spans 12 residues. CDR3 sequence: CASTGSSYEQYF. DNA for the CDR3: TGTGCCAGCACTGGAAGTTCCTACGAGCAGTACTTC.

This chain connects TRBV5-1 to TRBJ2-3; D might be TRBD2 (6 bases). Looked up from germline, CDR1 is SGHRS and CDR2 is YFSETQ. The CDR3 is 16 residues long. The germline V and J ends were trimmed by 0 bases and 4 bases, with 15 bases remaining between them. The CDR3 sequence is CASSLAAGTSPDTQYF. CDR3 bases: TGCGCCAGCAGCTTGGCGGCAGGCACTAGCCCAGATACGCAGTATTTT.

The V gene is TRBV7-2, the J gene TRBJ2-7, with 13 nucleotides matching TRBD2. Germline-derived CDR1 and CDR2 are SGHTA and FQGNSA. V lost 3 bases, J lost 2 bases, and 1 base stayed unmatched. This CDR3 comprises 15 residues. The CDR3 protein is CASSFTSGGAYEQYF. CDR3 DNA: TGTGCCAGCAGCTTCACTAGCGGGGGGGCCTACGAGCAGTACTTC.

This chain connects TRBV19 to TRBJ2-1; 9 nucleotides align to TRBD1. Trimming cost V 10 bases and J 8 bases; bases outside gene matches: 9. The CDR3 length is 13 residues. CDR1 and CDR2 from the germline V gene are LNHDA and SQIVND (reference sequence). The chain's CDR3 is CATSPGTGYEQFF. DNA for the CDR3: TGTGCCACCTCCCCCGGGACAGGGTATGAGCAGTTCTTC.

The chain is built from TRBV13 and TRBJ2-5; 15 bases are a match to TRBD2. Trimming took 0 bases from V and 4 from J; bases not matched to a gene: 9. CDR1 PRHDT and CDR2 FYEKMQ come from the germline V gene (reference sequence). This CDR3 has 19 amino acids. The CDR3 coding sequence is TGTGCCAGCAGCTTAGGCAGTACCGGGACTAGCGGGAGGAGAGAGACCCAGTACTTC. Its protein product is CASSLGSTGTSGRRETQYF.